This TCR beta chain was identified during a study of radiation and T cells in renal cell carcinoma. The method was immunoSEQ multiplex PCR; TCRdb's version includes in-frame clones alone and lacks a portion of them. The sample has tens of thousands of clones, around 85% seen once. Time point defined: blood 4 weeks post-SBRT, at nephrectomy. Treatment denoted: 15 Gy SBRT to primary tumor, nephrectomy 4 weeks later. V gave up 8 bases and J gave up 1 base, with 8 bases separating them. Germline V gene data show CDR1 as WNHNN and CDR2 as SYGVQD (reference sequence). The CDR3 loop spans 12 amino acids. This clone was seen a handful of times.

J is TRBJ1-1 and V is TRBV10-1, with D perhaps matching TRBD1 (6 bases). This specimen was blood, taken from a patient whose treatment included radiotherapy and nephrectomy. The source is a man aged 50 to 60 with renal cell carcinoma. As DNA, the CDR3 is TGCGCCAGCGCGGACAGGAACACTGAAGCTTTCTTT. Translation gives CASADRNTEAFF.